Presented here are 29 T cell receptor beta chains from one specimen sequenced in a study of radiotherapy plus CTLA-4 blockade in lung cancer (dated 2018 in TCRdb). Libraries were prepared through the immunoSEQ multiplex PCR assay. TCRdb mirrors the immuneACCESS table, restricted to in-frame sequences. Some clones are absent from its copies; in checked studies, under half trace to an unresolved V gene, and the reason for the others is unknown. The sample table shows roughly 100,000 clones, and approximately 81% are seen once. The top ten clonotypes cover 2% to 2.5% of the sample. This specimen was peripheral blood, taken from a patient treated with radiotherapy plus ipilimumab. All receptors come from a human donor with non-small cell lung cancer that progressed on radiotherapy plus ipilimumab. Some clones in this sample may be carry-over from other donors' samples.

The chain links TRBV27 to TRBJ2-7; 8 bases agree with TRBD2. V lost 2 bases and J lost 3; bases outside the gene matches: 9. CDR1 and CDR2 from the germline V gene are MNHEY and SMNVEV (reference sequence). The CDR3 contains 16 residues. The CDR3 is CASSLTVAGGFYEQYF. For the CDR3, the DNA is TGTGCCAGCAGTTTAACAGTTGCGGGGGGTTTCTACGAGCAGTACTTC.

The chain joins TRBV2 to TRBJ1-2; 8 nucleotides match TRBD1. This CDR3 has 13 residues. Germline V gene data show CDR1 as SNHLY and CDR2 as FYNNEI. V lost 7 bases, J lost 7 bases, and 8 bases stayed unmatched. The CDR3 is CASTWTGQGGYTF. Written as DNA, the CDR3 is TGTGCCAGCACCTGGACAGGGCAGGGTGGCTACACCTTC.

The gene calls are TRBV15 and TRBJ1-6; 7 bases are a match to TRBD1. There are 15 residues in the CDR3. The V segment lost 5 bases and the J segment 7 bases; nucleotides outside the gene matches: 8. Germline assignment: CDR1 LNHNV and CDR2 YYDKDF (reference sequence). The CDR3 is CATSGKTGFNSPLHF. The CDR3 DNA sequence: TGTGCCACCAGCGGAAAGACAGGGTTCAATTCACCCCTCCACTTT.

The chain is built from TRBV6-6 and TRBJ2-7, with TRBD1 identical over 8 bases. CDR3 length: 15 residues. Losses at the gene ends were 4 bases for V and 4 bases for J; bases not matched to a gene: 9. Germline V gene sequence: CDR1 MNHNY, CDR2 SVGAGI (reference sequence). The CDR3 region has the DNA TGTGCCAGCAGTTCCTCGGACAGGGATGGTTACGAGCAGTACTTC. Protein sequence: CASSSSDRDGYEQYF.

V and J are TRBV11-1 and TRBJ2-7; 7 nucleotides match TRBD1. The germline V gene encodes CDR1 SGHAT and CDR2 FQDESV (reference sequence). V lost 1 base to trimming and J lost 5 bases; unmatched junction nucleotides: 8. This CDR3 spans 15 amino acids. DNA for the CDR3: TGTGCCAGCAGCTTAGACGTGACAGGGATCGACGAGCAGTACTTC. This encodes CASSLDVTGIDEQYF.

The V and J genes are TRBV7-6 and TRBJ1-6; D not resolved. V was trimmed by 1 base and J by 2 bases, leaving 9 bases between them. The CDR3 has 16 residues. Germline CDR1 reads SGHVS; CDR2 reads FNYEAQ. CDR3 region: CASSLGGSPYNSPLHF. DNA for the CDR3: TGTGCCAGCAGCTTAGGTGGTTCTCCCTATAATTCACCCCTCCACTTT.

This clone showed up just a few times. CDR3 coding DNA: TGCAGCGTTGCGCACCGGACAGGGCCTGATGAGCAGTTCTTC. Encoded protein: CSVAHRTGPDEQFF. The chain combines TRBV29-1 with TRBJ2-1; 8 bases fit TRBD1. From germline, CDR1 is SQVTM and CDR2 ANQGSEA. Trimming removed 4 bases from V and 8 bases from J; junction bases left unmatched: 10. The CDR3 sequence is 14 residues long.

V is TRBV5-1 and J is TRBJ2-5; the match to TRBD2 covers 13 bases. The CDR3 consists of 14 residues. V was clipped by 4 bases and J by 5 bases; unmatched bases: 2. The germline V gene encodes CDR1 SGHRS and CDR2 YFSETQ. CDR3 in amino acids: CASSGLAGAETQYF. The CDR3 bases are TGCGCCAGCAGCGGACTAGCGGGGGCCGAGACCCAGTACTTC.

CDR3 DNA sequence: TGTGCCAGCAGCGGGATTATGGGGGGTCGCACAGATACGCAGTATTTT. This sequence encodes CASSGIMGGRTDTQYF. The chain joins TRBV11-2 to TRBJ2-3; a possible D gene is TRBD2 (6 bases). The CDR3 extends over 16 amino acids. CDR1 is SGHAT and CDR2 is FQNNGV in the germline V gene. Trimming removed 5 bases from V and 1 base from J, with 16 bases in between.

The chain is built from TRBV7-3 and TRBJ2-1, with D possibly being TRBD1 (5 bases). V gave up 1 base and J gave up 1 base, with 8 bases separating them. Per germline, CDR1 SGHTA and CDR2 FQGTGA. This CDR3 has 15 residues. The CDR3 is CASSLIKGSYNEQFF. The DNA for the CDR3 is TGTGCCAGCAGCTTAATCAAGGGGTCCTACAATGAGCAGTTCTTC.

This sequence joins TRBV9 and TRBJ1-1, with D hard to call. The length of the CDR3 is 14 residues. The germline V and J ends were trimmed by 3 bases and 0 bases, with 9 bases remaining between them. The germline V gene has CDR1 SGDLS and CDR2 YYNGEE. The CDR3 loop reads CASSADGMNTEAFF. CDR3 nucleotides: TGTGCCAGCAGCGCGGACGGTATGAACACTGAAGCTTTCTTT. The full variable domain, its missing parts supplied by reference TRBV9 and TRBJ1-1, is DSGVTQTPKHLITATGQRVTLRCSPRSGDLSVYWYQQSLDQGLQFLIQYYNGEERAKGNILERFSAQQFPDLHSELNLSSLELGDSALYFCASSADGMNTEAFFGQGTRLTVV.

This clone has just a few counts. The V gene is TRBV4-3, the J gene TRBJ1-3, with a weak D call TRBD1 (5 bases). CDR1 LGHNA and CDR2 YSLEER come from the germline V gene. Trimming took off 0 bases at V and 0 bases at J, with 12 bases between the two ends. CDR3 length: 17 amino acids. The CDR3 DNA is TGCGCCAGCAGCCAAGATCTTGGGGCCCGCTCTGGAAACACCATATATTTT. Protein: CASSQDLGARSGNTIYF.

As regards this clone: The identical CDR3 is also encoded by other nucleotide sequences in the sample. The chain links TRBV5-5 to TRBJ1-1, with TRBD1 matching 7 bases. From germline, CDR1 is SGHKS and CDR2 YYEKEE (reference sequence). This CDR3 region has 16 residues. The V segment lost 2 bases and the J segment 1 base; nucleotides outside the gene matches: 8. CDR3 protein: CASSFQPGTANTEAFF. For the CDR3, the DNA is TGTGCCAGCAGCTTTCAACCTGGGACAGCGAACACTGAAGCTTTCTTT. Filled out from reference TRBV5-5 and TRBJ1-1, the complete variable domain reads DAGVTQSPTHLIKTRGQQVTLRCSPISGHKSVSWYQQVLGQGPQFIFQYYEKEERGRGNFPDRFSARQFPNYSSELNVNALLLGDSALYLCASSFQPGTANTEAFFGQGTRLTVV.

The chain has TRBV15 and TRBJ1-5, with D tentatively TRBD1 (6 bases). The V and J ends lost 1 base and 1 base respectively, with 8 bases between them. This CDR3 spans 15 amino acids. Germline loops: CDR1 LNHNV, CDR2 YYDKDF (reference sequence). CDR3 in amino acids: CATSRGGQSNQPQHF. The CDR3 DNA follows: TGTGCCACCAGCAGAGGAGGACAGAGCAATCAGCCCCAGCATTTT. Full variable domain (rest looked up from reference TRBV15 and TRBJ1-5): DAMVIQNPRYQVTQFGKPVTLSCSQTLNHNVMYWYQQKSSQAPKLLFHYYDKDFNNEADTPDNFQSRRPNTSFCFLDIRSPGLGDTAMYLCATSRGGQSNQPQHFGDGTRLSIL.

This chain joins TRBV9 and TRBJ2-3; the D call may be TRBD1 or TRBD2 (5 bases each). Between the trimmed V and J ends, which lost 3 bases and 1 base, there was a span of 15 bases. CDR1 and CDR2 (germline): SGDLS, YYNGEE. The CDR3 sequence is 16 residues long. The DNA for the CDR3 is TGTGCCAGCAGCGGATCCGGGACCAAGGGCACAGATACGCAGTATTTT. Its translation: CASSGSGTKGTDTQYF.

The V gene is TRBV28, the J gene TRBJ1-3; D call uncertain. The CDR3 runs 14 residues. Trimming took 5 bases from V and 0 from J, leaving 8 bases between them. From germline, CDR1 is MDHEN and CDR2 SYDVKM. CDR3 region: CASSSRNSGNTIYF. The CDR3 DNA reads TGTGCCAGCAGTAGCCGGAACTCTGGAAACACCATATATTTT. The full variable domain, with the rest looked up from reference TRBV28 and TRBJ1-3, is DVKVTQSSRYLVKRTGEKVFLECVQDMDHENMFWYRQDPGLGLRLIYFSYDVKMKEKGDIPEGYSVSREKKERFSLILESASTNQTSMYLCASSSRNSGNTIYFGEGSWLTVV.

A note on this clone: Other DNA sequences in the sample encode the same CDR3. V usage is TRBV7-2 and J usage is TRBJ1-2, with a weak D call TRBD1 (6 bases). Trimming cost V 5 bases and J 2 bases, with 9 bases left between them. This CDR3 has 13 amino acids. Germline CDR1 is SGHTA and CDR2 is FQGNSA. CDR3 nucleotides: TGTGCCAGCAGCCCGGACAGAAACTATGGCTACACCTTC. Translation gives CASSPDRNYGYTF.

The V gene is TRBV18, the J gene TRBJ1-4; D is undetermined. V was cut by 2 bases and J by 8 bases, with 12 bases left in between. Germline lookup yields CDR1 KGHSH and CDR2 LQKENI. CDR3 length: 14 residues. The CDR3 sequence: CASSPVPNDEKLFF. The DNA for the CDR3 is TGTGCCAGCTCACCAGTCCCTAATGACGAAAAACTGTTTTTT.

The genes are TRBV9 and TRBJ1-3; D gene ambiguous. Trimming cost V 5 bases and J 0 bases, with 12 bases left between them. This CDR3 comprises 15 residues. Germline V CDR1 and CDR2: SGDLS, YYNGEE. The DNA for the CDR3 is TGTGCCAGCAGTGGCGGAGCAATCTCTGGAAACACCATATATTTT. This codes for CASSGGAISGNTIYF.

Comment on this clone: Other DNA variants within this sample encode the same CDR3. The rearrangement joins TRBV5-6 to TRBJ1-1; 8 bases map to TRBD1. The CDR3 totals 14 residues. With V trimmed by 3 bases and J by 3 bases, 4 bases remained unmatched. Germline loops: CDR1 SGHDT, CDR2 YYEEEE. The DNA of the CDR3 is TGTGCCAGCAGCTCCGACAGGGGTTACACTGAAGCTTTCTTT. It specifies CASSSDRGYTEAFF.

The rearrangement joins TRBV19 to TRBJ2-1, with unresolved D. The ends were cut back, 1 base at V and 0 bases at J, with 4 bases in the middle. This CDR3 comprises 14 residues. The germline V gene encodes CDR1 LNHDA and CDR2 SQIVND (reference sequence). The CDR3 spells CASSIGGSYNEQFF. The CDR3 DNA reads as TGTGCCAGTAGTATAGGGGGCTCCTACAATGAGCAGTTCTTC.

The rearrangement links TRBV27 to TRBJ1-6; no definite D call. Trimming removed 4 bases from V and 7 bases from J, with 14 bases in between. The germline V gene has CDR1 MNHEY and CDR2 SMNVEV (reference sequence). The CDR3 spans 15 residues. The CDR3 nucleotides read TGTGCCAGCAGTTACCAGAATACTTGGAATTCACCCCTCCACTTT. Translation: CASSYQNTWNSPLHF.

This chain links TRBV4-1 with TRBJ2-7; TRBD2 aligns across 7 bases. This CDR3 spans 16 amino acids. CDR1 MGHRA and CDR2 YSYEKL come from the germline V gene. J was trimmed by 3 bases and V by 0 bases; bases with no gene match: 8. CDR3: CASSQEGGGGNYEQYF. CDR3 coding DNA: TGCGCCAGCAGCCAAGAGGGTGGCGGGGGAAACTACGAGCAGTACTTC.

The gene calls are TRBV5-4 and TRBJ2-6, with TRBD2 as a possible D gene (5 bases). Germline CDR1 reads SGHNT; CDR2 reads YYREEE (reference sequence). V dropped 2 bases and J dropped 4 bases, with 10 bases sitting between them. CDR3 size: 15 residues. CDR3 residues: CASSFGIQGANVLTF. CDR3 sequence (DNA): TGTGCCAGCAGCTTCGGGATCCAGGGGGCCAACGTCCTGACTTTC.

V gene TRBV27 combines with J gene TRBJ2-7; 7 nucleotides match TRBD1. Germline CDR1 reads MNHEY; CDR2 reads SMNVEV (reference sequence). The CDR3 has 14 residues. V lost 3 bases, J lost 4 bases, and 6 bases stayed unmatched. The CDR3 protein is CASSFLGDSYEQYF. The CDR3 DNA reads as TGTGCCAGCAGTTTTCTGGGGGACAGTTACGAGCAGTACTTC.

This clone has only one observation. The CDR3: CASSLAGDSYNEQFF. The CDR3 DNA sequence: TGTGCCAGCAGCTTGGCGGGGGACTCCTACAATGAGCAGTTCTTC. The rearrangement joins TRBV5-4 to TRBJ2-1; D perhaps matches TRBD2 (6 bases). The CDR3 is 15 amino acids. With 0 bases removed from V and 0 bases from J, the gap between germline ends came to 7 bases. CDR1 and CDR2 from the germline V gene are SGHNT and YYREEE (reference sequence).

The chain joins TRBV5-5 to TRBJ1-1, with D possibly TRBD1 on 5 matching bases. CDR1 SGHKS and CDR2 YYEKEE come from the germline V gene (reference sequence). The length of the CDR3 is 14 residues. The V end lost 2 bases, the J end lost 5 bases, and 13 bases lay between the germline ends. The CDR3 loop reads CASSFSAGVTEAFF. CDR3 nucleotide sequence: TGTGCCAGCAGCTTCAGTGCGGGGGTTACTGAAGCTTTCTTT.

This clone was counted a few times. The rearrangement links TRBV4-2 to TRBJ2-4; TRBD2 is a possible D gene (5 bases). CDR1 is LGHNA and CDR2 is YNFKEQ in the germline V gene. The CDR3 runs 12 residues. Trimming took off 1 base at V and 8 bases at J, with 6 bases between the two ends. In nucleotides, the CDR3 is TGTGCCAGCAGCCAAGCCGGGGACATTCAGTACTTC. Translation gives CASSQAGDIQYF.

Concerning this clone: The identical CDR3 is also encoded by other nucleotide sequences in the sample. The chain carries TRBV5-1 and TRBJ1-2; D gene ambiguous. The germline V gene has CDR1 SGHRS and CDR2 YFSETQ. This CDR3 comprises 13 residues. Trimming removed 1 base from V and 2 bases from J, with 6 bases in between. The CDR3 bases are TGCGCCAGCAGCTTGAGGCAGAACTATGGCTACACCTTC. Amino acid sequence: CASSLRQNYGYTF.